This T cell receptor (beta chain) is from a study of T cell responses to AZD1222 COVID-19 vaccine. Broader study findings: At study baseline, merely five or six AZD1222 recipients were seropositive. Donors were largely white British and mainly female; clonal diversity was possibly underestimated. Nearly half of spike-specific TCRs reportedly target variant regions that are unmutated in the B.1.351 and B.1.1.7 variants. Along spike, vaccine-associated CD4 TCRs were found throughout, with dominance at 160-218 and 743-854.

Germline V lookup: CDR1 SGHTA, CDR2 FQGNSA. The length of the CDR3 is 14 residues. Trimming removed 5 bases from V and 2 bases from J, with 13 bases in between. TCRdb's copy holds only in-frame clones and misses some; the assay was immunoSEQ multiplex PCR. The data contain about 68,000 clones, more than 70% of them seen just once; the ten biggest clones take up around 10%. To note about this clone: Its antigen remains unidentified.

This material consisted of peripheral blood, taken on day 0 of AZD1222 vaccination. The receptor comes from an adult in good health. The V and J genes are TRBV7-2 and TRBJ2-7; maybe TRBD1 (5 bases). As DNA, the CDR3 is TGTGCCAGCAGCCCCCGGGCAGGGCCCTACGAGCAGTACTTC. As protein: CASSPRAGPYEQYF.